The entry that follows covers one TCR beta chain sequence. Its antigen is unknown. The data were obtained in a study of beta chain features in type 1 diabetes. Study-level findings and limits: Compared with healthy donors, patients appeared to share more similar naive, central memory and regulatory TCRB repertoires. PCR might favor shorter templates, but any such skew would affect patients and controls equally.

Expressed TCRB transcripts were sequenced because the entire RNA isolate underwent reverse transcription. Data came from immunoSEQ multiplex PCR; TCRdb stores just in-frame clones and leaves some out. The sample contains some 270,000 clones, approximately 14% of which appear only once. V shed 2 bases and J 0 bases; nucleotides not matched to a gene: 0. Germline lookup yields CDR1 MNHEY and CDR2 SMNVEV (reference sequence). This CDR3 spans 14 amino acids. The source is a woman aged 40 to 50 in good health. The V gene is TRBV27, the J gene TRBJ2-7, with 8 bases fitting TRBD2. The sample was naive CD4+ T cells from blood. CDR3 loop: CASSLRGGSYEQYF. CDR3 sequence (DNA): TGTGCCAGCAGTTTACGGGGGGGCTCCTACGAGCAGTACTTC.